These 17 T cell receptor beta chains were sequenced from one sample in a study of T cell responses to AZD1222 COVID-19 vaccine. Produced via immunoSEQ multiplex PCR; TCRdb's table is partial and in-frame only. The sample holds about 110,000 clones, approximately 90% seen once. Sample: peripheral blood, taken on day 0 of AZD1222 vaccination. The source of these receptors is an adult in good health.

This clone came up once. The V and J genes are TRBV12-3 or TRBV12-4 and TRBJ1-1; D unclear. This CDR3 has 12 residues. Trimming pared 5 bases from V and 3 bases from J, leaving 7 bases between. The CDR3 spells CASSRGHTEAFF. The CDR3 nucleotides read TGTGCCAGCAGTCGCGGCCACACTGAAGCTTTCTTT.

The CDR3, as DNA: TGTGCCAGCAGCAACCTGGGCAATGAGCAGTTCTTC. It specifies CASSNLGNEQFF. This chain connects TRBV12-3 or TRBV12-4 to TRBJ2-1, with D hard to call. This CDR3 has 12 amino acids. Trimming pared 6 bases from V and 6 bases from J, leaving 9 bases between.

This clone was seen once. CDR3 sequence: CASSPRETVGYEQYF. CDR3 nucleotide sequence: TGTGCCAGCAGTCCCCGAGAGACGGTTGGCTACGAGCAGTACTTC. The chain carries TRBV6-5 and TRBJ2-7, with unresolved D. The CDR3 loop spans 15 amino acids. The germline CDR1 and CDR2 sequences are MNHEY and SVGAGI. The V gene lost 5 bases and the J gene lost 3 bases, with 17 bases spanning the gap.

The rearrangement joins TRBV27 to TRBJ2-3; 8 bases agree with TRBD2. There are 15 residues in the CDR3. The V segment lost 2 bases and the J segment 3 bases; nucleotides outside the gene matches: 4. The germline V gene encodes CDR1 MNHEY and CDR2 SMNVEV (reference sequence). The CDR3 spells CASSLQRGRTDTQYF. In DNA form, the CDR3 reads TGTGCCAGCAGTTTACAGCGGGGGAGGACAGATACGCAGTATTTT.

This chain uses TRBV5-4 with TRBJ1-2; the D is unclear. Trimming took off 4 bases at V and 3 bases at J, with 25 bases between the two ends. CDR1 and CDR2 (germline): SGHNT, YYREEE (reference sequence). There are 18 residues in the CDR3. Here the CDR3 reads CASSPPSGRKQRDYGYTF. Here the CDR3 DNA reads TGTGCCAGCAGCCCCCCCTCCGGACGGAAACAGAGGGACTATGGCTACACCTTC.

Here the CDR3 DNA reads TGCGCCAGCAGCTTGGTTGCAGATAAGGAGACCCAGTACTTC. This gives the protein CASSLVADKETQYF. This sequence joins TRBV5-1 and TRBJ2-5; D unresolved. The CDR3 runs to 14 residues. Germline V CDR1 and CDR2: SGHRS, YFSETQ. Trimming removed 0 bases at V and 5 bases at J, with 11 bases between.

V is TRBV6-5 and J is TRBJ1-2; D gene uncertain. This CDR3 is 13 amino acids long. Germline CDR1 is MNHEY and CDR2 is SVGAGI. V lost 3 bases, J lost 7 bases, and 12 bases lay in between. CDR3 sequence reads: CASSYEGRRGYTF. The CDR3 DNA reads TGTGCCAGCAGTTATGAAGGGCGCCGTGGCTACACCTTC.

This chain connects TRBV19 to TRBJ1-1; D is undetermined. V was shortened by 5 bases and J by 1 base, with 8 bases between the two germline ends. The CDR3 is 13 residues long. From germline, CDR1 is LNHDA and CDR2 SQIVND (reference sequence). CDR3 protein: CASSAAPNTEAFF. Written as DNA, the CDR3 is TGTGCCAGTAGTGCGGCCCCGAACACTGAAGCTTTCTTT.

The chain is built from TRBV30 and TRBJ2-5; weak D call: TRBD2 (6 bases). Trimming stripped 0 bases from V and 4 bases from J, with 6 bases between. This CDR3 spans 12 amino acids. Per germline, CDR1 GTSNPN and CDR2 SVGIG (reference sequence). CDR3 sequence reads: CAWSVGGETQYF. For the CDR3, the DNA is TGTGCCTGGAGTGTGGGGGGAGAGACCCAGTACTTC.

This chain uses TRBV6-4 with TRBJ1-6; unclear D gene. The CDR3 covers 12 residues. V dropped 2 bases and J dropped 6 bases, with 2 bases sitting between them. Germline CDR1 and CDR2: MRHNA and SNTAGT. The CDR3 bases are TGTGCCAGCAGTGACACTAATTCACCCCTCCACTTT. Translating it yields CASSDTNSPLHF.

This chain connects TRBV29-1 to TRBJ2-7; 12 bases match TRBD1. Germline V lookup: CDR1 SQVTM, CDR2 ANQGSEA. V dropped 3 bases and J dropped 6; count of bases not matched to a gene: 3. The CDR3 extends over 13 amino acids. The chain's CDR3 is CSVEGTGGGEQYF. The DNA for the CDR3 is TGCAGCGTTGAGGGGACAGGGGGCGGCGAGCAGTACTTC.

This rearrangement joins TRBV28 to TRBJ1-1; no definite D call. CDR3 length: 13 residues. Germline values: CDR1 MDHEN, CDR2 SYDVKM. V was shortened by 6 bases and J by 4 bases, with 12 bases between the two germline ends. The CDR3 DNA reads TGTGCCAGCAGGCGCATTATTGCCACTGAAGCTTTCTTT. This sequence encodes CASRRIIATEAFF.

The V and J genes are TRBV9 and TRBJ2-5; D is uncertain. From germline, CDR1 is SGDLS and CDR2 YYNGEE. Trimming removed 0 bases from V and 3 bases from J, with 18 bases in between. This CDR3 spans 17 amino acids. CDR3 protein: CASSVDLRPSQEETQYF. The DNA for the CDR3 is TGTGCCAGCAGCGTAGATTTGAGACCCTCTCAGGAAGAGACCCAGTACTTC.

The chain employs TRBV19 and TRBJ1-1; 7 nucleotides agree with TRBD1. Trimming took 7 bases from V and 0 from J; bases not matched to a gene: 5. CDR1 LNHDA and CDR2 SQIVND come from the germline V gene (reference sequence). This CDR3 spans 14 amino acids. For the CDR3, the DNA is TGTGCCAGTACCCCGACAGGGATGAACACTGAAGCTTTCTTT. Its protein is CASTPTGMNTEAFF.

This rearrangement joins TRBV7-9 to TRBJ2-3, with D tentatively TRBD1 or TRBD2 (5 bases each). This CDR3 comprises 16 residues. Trimming left V 5 bases short and J 4 bases short, with 19 bases between. Germline lookup yields CDR1 SEHNR and CDR2 FQNEAQ (reference sequence). In DNA, the CDR3 is TGTGCCAGCAGCCCGACGGGTGGGGGTCGGCCAGATACGCAGTATTTT. Its translation is CASSPTGGGRPDTQYF.

V usage is TRBV10-3 and J usage is TRBJ1-1; possibly TRBD1 for D (5 bases). Germline V lookup: CDR1 ENHRY, CDR2 SYGVKD. V was shortened by 5 bases and J by 0 bases, with 19 bases between the two germline ends. The CDR3 length is 17 residues. CDR3 sequence: CAISTYGGGVMNTEAFF. The DNA for the CDR3 is TGTGCCATCAGTACCTACGGGGGAGGGGTTATGAACACTGAAGCTTTCTTT.

In its sample, this clone is medium-sized. The CDR3 region is CASSLWTGAFF. In nucleotides, the CDR3 is TGTGCCAGCAGTCTTTGGACAGGGGCTTTCTTT. The chain carries TRBV12-3 or TRBV12-4 and TRBJ1-1, with 8 positions matching TRBD1. The CDR3 consists of 11 residues. J gave up 11 bases and V 5 bases, and 4 bases lay outside the gene matches.